This TCR beta chain was documented in a study of blood T cell repertoires in COVID-19. Study overall: Sites across the United States, Italy and Spain contributed samples from acute and convalescent COVID-19.

In the source study's methods: Reference gene primer amplification yielded estimated nucleated cell counts. TCRdb's copy holds only in-frame clones and misses some; the assay was immunoSEQ multiplex PCR. V and J calls and clone size come straight from that table; D and trimming were deduced from the DNA. The data contain about 180,000 clones, about nine tenths of them singletons. The sequenced sample was peripheral blood. The sequence derives from a woman aged 30 to 39 with acute or convalescent COVID-19.

The CDR3 bases are TGTGCCAGCAGCTTGGACTACGGGGCCGACGAGCAGTTCTTC. It is translated as CASSLDYGADEQFF. This chain links TRBV7-2 with TRBJ2-1; D might be TRBD2 (6 bases). The CDR3 consists of 14 residues. Trimming left V 3 bases short and J 10 bases short, with 16 bases between. CDR1 is SGHTA and CDR2 is FQGNSA in the germline V gene.